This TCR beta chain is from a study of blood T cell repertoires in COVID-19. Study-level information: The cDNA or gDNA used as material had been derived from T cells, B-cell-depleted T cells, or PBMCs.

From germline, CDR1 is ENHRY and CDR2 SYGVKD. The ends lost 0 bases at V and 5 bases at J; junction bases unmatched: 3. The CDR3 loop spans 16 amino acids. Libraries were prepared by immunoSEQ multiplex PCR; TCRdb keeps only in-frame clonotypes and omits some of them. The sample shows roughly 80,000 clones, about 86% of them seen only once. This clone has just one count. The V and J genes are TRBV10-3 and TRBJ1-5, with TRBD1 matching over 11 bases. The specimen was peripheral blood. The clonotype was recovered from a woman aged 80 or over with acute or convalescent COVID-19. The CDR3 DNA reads TGTGCCATCAGTGAGTCGGGGACAGGGGGTTATCAGCCCCAGCATTTT. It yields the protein CAISESGTGGYQPQHF.